This TCR beta chain was sequenced for a study of cytomegalovirus exposure and HLA in healthy donors. Study-level information: Earlier sequencing of 150 million to 200 million T cells yielded approximately 100 million unique TCR beta sequences. Study-wide results and limits: Using the classifier, cytomegalovirus status was reportedly diagnosed with high specificity and sensitivity. TCR beta sequences reportedly predicted most subjects' HLA-A and HLA-B alleles accurately.

In the PCR, 60 Vbeta and 13 Jbeta primers were used. Sequenced by immunoSEQ multiplex PCR; TCRdb stores in-frame clones only, minus some. The sample shows roughly 170,000 clones, 70% to 85% of them seen only once. While unrecorded immune exposures were likely, the donors were nominally healthy when sampled. As concerns this clone: What it binds is unknown.

The CDR3 has 12 residues. V lost 10 bases and J lost 5; bases outside the gene matches: 2. Germline-derived CDR1 and CDR2 are MDHEN and SYDVKM. The chain carries TRBV28 and TRBJ2-3; 11 bases fit TRBD2. The sequence was collected from a woman in her twenties or thirties in good health and CMV-seropositive. Sequences were obtained from PBMCs. The CDR3 DNA is TGTGCCATCCTAGCGGGAGGAGATACGCAGTATTTT. It specifies CAILAGGDTQYF.